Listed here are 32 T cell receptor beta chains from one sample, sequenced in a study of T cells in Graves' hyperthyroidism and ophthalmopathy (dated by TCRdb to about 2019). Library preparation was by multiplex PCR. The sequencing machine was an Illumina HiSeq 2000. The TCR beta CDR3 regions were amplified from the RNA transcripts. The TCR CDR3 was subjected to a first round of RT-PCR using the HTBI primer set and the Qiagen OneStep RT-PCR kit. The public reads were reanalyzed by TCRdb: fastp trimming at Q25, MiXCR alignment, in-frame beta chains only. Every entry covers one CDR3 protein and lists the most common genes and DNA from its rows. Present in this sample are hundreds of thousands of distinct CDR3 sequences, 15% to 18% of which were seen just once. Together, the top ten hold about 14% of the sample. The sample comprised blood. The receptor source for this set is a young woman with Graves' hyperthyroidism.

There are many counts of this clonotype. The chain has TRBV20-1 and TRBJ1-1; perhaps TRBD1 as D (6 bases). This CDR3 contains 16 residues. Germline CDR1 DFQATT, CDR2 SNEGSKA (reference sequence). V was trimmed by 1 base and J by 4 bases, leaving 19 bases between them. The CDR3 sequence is CSARGRGVWGGTEAFF. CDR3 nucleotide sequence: TGCAGTGCTAGAGGCAGGGGAGTCTGGGGTGGCACTGAAGCTTTCTTT.

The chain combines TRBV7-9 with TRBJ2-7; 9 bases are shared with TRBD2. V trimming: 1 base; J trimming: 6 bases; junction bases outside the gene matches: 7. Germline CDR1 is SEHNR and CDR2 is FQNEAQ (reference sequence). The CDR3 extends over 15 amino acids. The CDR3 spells CASSLGVAGEIEQYF. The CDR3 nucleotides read TGTGCCAGCAGCTTAGGTGTAGCGGGAGAAATCGAGCAGTACTTC.

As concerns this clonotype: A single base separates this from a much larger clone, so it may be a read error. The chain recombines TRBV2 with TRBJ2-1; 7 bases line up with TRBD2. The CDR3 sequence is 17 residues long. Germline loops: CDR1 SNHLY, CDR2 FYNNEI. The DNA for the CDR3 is TGTGCCAGCAGCGAATACATACGGAGCGGGATCTACAATGAGCAGCTCTTC. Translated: CASSEYIRSGIYNEQLF.

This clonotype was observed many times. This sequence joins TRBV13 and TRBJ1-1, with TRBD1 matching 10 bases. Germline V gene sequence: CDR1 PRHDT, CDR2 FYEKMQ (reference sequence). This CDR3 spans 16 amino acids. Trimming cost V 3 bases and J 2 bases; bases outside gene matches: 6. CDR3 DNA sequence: TGTGCCAGCAGCTTCGAGACAGGGGGCGTAAACACTGAAGCTTTCTTT. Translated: CASSFETGGVNTEAFF.

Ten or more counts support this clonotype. CDR3 protein: CASSSLAGGTNEQFF. In DNA, the CDR3 is TGTGCCAGCAGTTCACTAGCGGGAGGGACCAATGAGCAGTTCTTC. The genes are TRBV12-3 or TRBV12-4 and TRBJ2-1, with 13 bases aligning to TRBD2. V lost 4 bases to trimming and J lost 6 bases; unmatched junction nucleotides: 3. This CDR3 contains 15 residues.

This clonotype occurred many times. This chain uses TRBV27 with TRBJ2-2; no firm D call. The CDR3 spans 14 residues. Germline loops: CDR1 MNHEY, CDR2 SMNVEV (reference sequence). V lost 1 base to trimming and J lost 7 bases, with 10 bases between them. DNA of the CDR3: TGTGCCAGCAGTTTATTTCCAGGCATCGGGGAGCTGTTTTTT. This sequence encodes CASSLFPGIGELFF.

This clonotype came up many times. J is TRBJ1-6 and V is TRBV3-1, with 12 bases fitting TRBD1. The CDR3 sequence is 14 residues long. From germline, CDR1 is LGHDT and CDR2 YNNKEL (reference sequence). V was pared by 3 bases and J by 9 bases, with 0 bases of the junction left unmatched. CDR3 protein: CASSQGQGASPLHF. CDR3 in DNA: TGTGCCAGCAGCCAGGGACAGGGGGCTTCACCCCTCCACTTT.

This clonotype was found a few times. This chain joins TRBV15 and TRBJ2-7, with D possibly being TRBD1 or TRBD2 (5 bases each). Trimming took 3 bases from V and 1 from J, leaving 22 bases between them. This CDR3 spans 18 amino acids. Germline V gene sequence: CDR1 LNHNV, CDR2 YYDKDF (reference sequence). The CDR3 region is CATSRFLPGRGSSYEQYF. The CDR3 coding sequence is TGTGCCACCAGCAGGTTCTTACCGGGACGAGGGTCGTCCTACGAGCAGTACTTC.

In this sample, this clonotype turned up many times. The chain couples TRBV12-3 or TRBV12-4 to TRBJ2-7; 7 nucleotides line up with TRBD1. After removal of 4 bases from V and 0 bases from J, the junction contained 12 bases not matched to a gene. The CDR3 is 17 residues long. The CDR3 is CASSSTLTGESSYEQYF. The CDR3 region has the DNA TGTGCCAGCAGTTCCACACTCACAGGGGAGAGCTCCTACGAGCAGTACTTC.

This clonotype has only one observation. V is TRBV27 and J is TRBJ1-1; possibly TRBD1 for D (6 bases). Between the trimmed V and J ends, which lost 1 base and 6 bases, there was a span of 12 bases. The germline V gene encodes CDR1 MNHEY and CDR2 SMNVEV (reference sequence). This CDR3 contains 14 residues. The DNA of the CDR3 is TGTGCCAGCAGTTTATTGGGGGGCGCACCTGAAGCTTTCTTT. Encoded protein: CASSLLGGAPEAFF.

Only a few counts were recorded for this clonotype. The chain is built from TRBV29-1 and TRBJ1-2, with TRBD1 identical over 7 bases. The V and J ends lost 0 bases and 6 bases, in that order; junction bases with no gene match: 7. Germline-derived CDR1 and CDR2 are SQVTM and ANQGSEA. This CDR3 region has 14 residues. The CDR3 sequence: CSVEDAKGADGYTF. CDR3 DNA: TGCAGCGTTGAAGATGCGAAGGGGGCAGATGGCTACACCTTC.

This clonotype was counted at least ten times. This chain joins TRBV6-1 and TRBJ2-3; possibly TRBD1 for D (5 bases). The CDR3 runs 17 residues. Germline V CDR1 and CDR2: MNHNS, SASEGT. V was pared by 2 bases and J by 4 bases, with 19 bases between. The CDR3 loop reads CASSEFYGATPPDTQYF. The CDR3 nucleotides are TGTGCCAGCAGTGAATTCTATGGGGCGACCCCCCCAGATACGCAGTATTTT.

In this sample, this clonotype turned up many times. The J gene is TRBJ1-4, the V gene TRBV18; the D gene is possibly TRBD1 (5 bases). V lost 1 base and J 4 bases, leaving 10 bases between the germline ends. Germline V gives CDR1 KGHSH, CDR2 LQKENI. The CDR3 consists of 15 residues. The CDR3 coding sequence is TGTGCCAGCTCACCACTAGGGGCGATTAATGAAAAACTGTTTTTT. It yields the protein CASSPLGAINEKLFF.

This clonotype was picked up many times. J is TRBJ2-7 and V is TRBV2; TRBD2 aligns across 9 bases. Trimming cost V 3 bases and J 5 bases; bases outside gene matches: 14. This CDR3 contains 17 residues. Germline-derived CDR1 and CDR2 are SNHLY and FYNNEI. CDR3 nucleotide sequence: TGTGCCAGCAGTGAGACCTTTTGGACTAGCGTCAGGGACGAGCAGTACTTC. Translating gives CASSETFWTSVRDEQYF. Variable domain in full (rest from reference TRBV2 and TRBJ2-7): EPEVTQTPSHQVTQMGQEVILRCVPISNHLYFYWYRQILGQKVEFLVSFYNNEISEKSEIFDDQFSVERPDGSNFTLKIRSTKLEDSAMYFCASSETFWTSVRDEQYFGPGTRLTVT.

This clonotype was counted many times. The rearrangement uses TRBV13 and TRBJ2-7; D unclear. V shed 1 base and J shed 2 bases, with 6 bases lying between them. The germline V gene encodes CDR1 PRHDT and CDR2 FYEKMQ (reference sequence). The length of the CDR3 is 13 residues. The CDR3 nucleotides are TGTGCCAGCAGCTTAGAGTCAACCTACGAGCAGTACTTC. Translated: CASSLESTYEQYF.

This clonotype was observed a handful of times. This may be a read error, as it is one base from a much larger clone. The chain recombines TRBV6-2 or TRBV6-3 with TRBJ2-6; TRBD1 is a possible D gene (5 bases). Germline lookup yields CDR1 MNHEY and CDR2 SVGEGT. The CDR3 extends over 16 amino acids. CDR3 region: CASSYSSFSGANILTF. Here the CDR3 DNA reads TGTGCCAGCAGTTACTCGTCTTTCTCTGGGGCCAACATCCTGACTTTC.

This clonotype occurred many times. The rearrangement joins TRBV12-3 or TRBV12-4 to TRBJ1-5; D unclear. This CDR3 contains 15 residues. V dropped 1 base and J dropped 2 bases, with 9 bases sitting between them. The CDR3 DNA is TGTGCCAGCAGTTTAGAAAGGGCTGGCAATCAGCCCCAGCATTTT. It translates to CASSLERAGNQPQHF.

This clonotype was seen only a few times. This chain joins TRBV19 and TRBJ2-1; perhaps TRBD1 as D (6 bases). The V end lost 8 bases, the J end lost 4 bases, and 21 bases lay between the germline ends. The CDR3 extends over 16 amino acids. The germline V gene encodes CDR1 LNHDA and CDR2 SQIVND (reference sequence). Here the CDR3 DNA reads TGTGCCAGTTGTCCACAGGGACGTCTAAATTACAATGAGCAGTTCTTC. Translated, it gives CASCPQGRLNYNEQFF.

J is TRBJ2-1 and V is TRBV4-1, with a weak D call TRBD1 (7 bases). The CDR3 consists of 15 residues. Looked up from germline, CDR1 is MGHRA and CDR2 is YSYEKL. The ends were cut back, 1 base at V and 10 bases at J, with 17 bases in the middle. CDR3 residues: CASSQAGRGAKEQFF. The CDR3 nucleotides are TGCGCCAGCAGCCAAGCTGGCAGGGGGGCCAAGGAGCAGTTCTTC.

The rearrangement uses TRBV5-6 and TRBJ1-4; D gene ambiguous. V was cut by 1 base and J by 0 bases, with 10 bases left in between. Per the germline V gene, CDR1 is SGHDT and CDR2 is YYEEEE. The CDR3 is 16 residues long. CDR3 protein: CASSLTERTTNEKLFF. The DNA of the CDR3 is TGTGCCAGCAGCTTGACAGAAAGAACAACTAATGAAAAACTGTTTTTT.

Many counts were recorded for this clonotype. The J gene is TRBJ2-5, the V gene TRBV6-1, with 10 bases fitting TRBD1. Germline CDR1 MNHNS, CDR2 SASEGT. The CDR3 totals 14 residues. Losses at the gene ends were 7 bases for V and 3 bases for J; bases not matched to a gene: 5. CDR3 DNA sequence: TGTGCCAGCAACCGCGGGACAGGGGAAGAGACCCAGTACTTC. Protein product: CASNRGTGEETQYF.

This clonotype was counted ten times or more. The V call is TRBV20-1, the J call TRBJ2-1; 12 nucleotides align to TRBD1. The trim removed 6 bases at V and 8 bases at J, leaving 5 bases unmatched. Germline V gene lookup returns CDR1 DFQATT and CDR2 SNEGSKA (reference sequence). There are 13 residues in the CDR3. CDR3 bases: TGCAGTGCCACGGGACAGGGGGCCCATGAGCAGTTCTTC. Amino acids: CSATGQGAHEQFF.

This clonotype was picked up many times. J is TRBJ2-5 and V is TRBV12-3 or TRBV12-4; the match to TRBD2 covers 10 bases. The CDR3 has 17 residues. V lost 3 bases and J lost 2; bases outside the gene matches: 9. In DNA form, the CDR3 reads TGTGCCAGCAGTTTCGTCAGCGGGGGGGCAAAACAAGAGACCCAGTACTTC. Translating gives CASSFVSGGAKQETQYF.

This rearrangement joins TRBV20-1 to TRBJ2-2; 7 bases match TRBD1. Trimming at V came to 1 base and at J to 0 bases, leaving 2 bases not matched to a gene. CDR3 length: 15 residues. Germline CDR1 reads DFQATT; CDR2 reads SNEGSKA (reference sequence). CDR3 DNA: TGCAGTGCTAGAGCCGGGACAGCGAACACCGGGGAGCTGTTTTTT. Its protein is CSARAGTANTGELFF.

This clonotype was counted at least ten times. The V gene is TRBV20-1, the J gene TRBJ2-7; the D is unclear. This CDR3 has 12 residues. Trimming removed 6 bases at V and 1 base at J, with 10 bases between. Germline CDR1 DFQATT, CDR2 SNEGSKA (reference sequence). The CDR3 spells CSARAGSYEQYF. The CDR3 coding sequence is TGCAGTGCCCGGGCAGGTTCCTACGAGCAGTACTTC.

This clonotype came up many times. The CDR3 DNA reads as TGTGCCAGCAGCCCACAGGGACCCTTGAACACTGAAGCTTTCTTT. Translation: CASSPQGPLNTEAFF. The chain is built from TRBV7-9 and TRBJ1-1; weak D call: TRBD1 (6 bases). The V end was cut by 5 bases, the J end by 0 bases, with 13 bases between. The CDR3 contains 15 residues. Germline V gene data show CDR1 as SEHNR and CDR2 as FQNEAQ (reference sequence).

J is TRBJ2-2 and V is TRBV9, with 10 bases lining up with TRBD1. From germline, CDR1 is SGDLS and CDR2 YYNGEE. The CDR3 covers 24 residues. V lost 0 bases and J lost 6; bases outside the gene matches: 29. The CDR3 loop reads CASSVVRVGGLRVTGTGVSGELFF. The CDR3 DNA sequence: TGTGCCAGCAGCGTAGTTAGGGTCGGGGGACTACGGGTAACCGGGACAGGGGTTTCCGGGGAGCTGTTTTTT.

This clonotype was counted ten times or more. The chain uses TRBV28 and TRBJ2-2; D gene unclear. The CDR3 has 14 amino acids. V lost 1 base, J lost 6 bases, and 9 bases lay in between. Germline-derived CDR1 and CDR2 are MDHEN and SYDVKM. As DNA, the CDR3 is TGTGCCAGCAGTTTATACGGGTTCTCCGGGGAGCTGTTTTTT. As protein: CASSLYGFSGELFF.

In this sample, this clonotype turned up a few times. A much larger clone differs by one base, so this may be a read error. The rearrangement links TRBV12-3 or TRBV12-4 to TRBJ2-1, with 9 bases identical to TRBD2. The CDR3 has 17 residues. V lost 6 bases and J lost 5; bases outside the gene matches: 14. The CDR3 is CASSTPLGGRGNNEQFF. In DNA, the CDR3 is TGTGCCAGCAGCACTCCGTTGGGCGGGAGGGGGAACAATGAGCAGTTCTTC.

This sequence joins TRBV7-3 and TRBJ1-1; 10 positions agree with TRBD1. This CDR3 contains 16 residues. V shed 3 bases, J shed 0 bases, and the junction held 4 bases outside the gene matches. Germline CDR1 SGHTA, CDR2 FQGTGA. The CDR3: CASSFDRGPMNTEAFF. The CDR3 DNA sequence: TGTGCCAGCAGCTTCGACAGGGGGCCCATGAACACTGAAGCTTTCTTT.

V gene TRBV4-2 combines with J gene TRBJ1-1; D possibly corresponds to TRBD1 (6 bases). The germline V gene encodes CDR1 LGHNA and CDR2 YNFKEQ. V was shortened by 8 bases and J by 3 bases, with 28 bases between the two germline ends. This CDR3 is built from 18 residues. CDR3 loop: CASAGGHGSPKGYTEAFF. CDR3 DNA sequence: TGTGCCAGCGCCGGGGGGCACGGGTCCCCCAAGGGCTACACTGAAGCTTTCTTT.

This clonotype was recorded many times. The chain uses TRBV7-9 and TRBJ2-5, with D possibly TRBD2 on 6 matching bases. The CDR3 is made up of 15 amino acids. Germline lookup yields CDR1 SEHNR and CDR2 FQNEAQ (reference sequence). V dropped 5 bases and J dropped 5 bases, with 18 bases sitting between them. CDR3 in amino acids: CASSPRGASVETQYF. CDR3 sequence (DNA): TGTGCCAGCAGCCCGCGGGGAGCTTCGGTCGAGACCCAGTACTTC.